These T cell receptor beta chains were read from a single sample in a study of T cells in Graves' hyperthyroidism and ophthalmopathy. TCRdb itself ran the multiplex PCR reads through MiXCR, one entry per CDR3 protein. The sample consists of about 350,000 distinct CDR3 sequences, 15% to 20% of them appearing once. Sequenced input: blood. Receptors were obtained from a woman aged 40 to 50 with Graves' ophthalmopathy. Both conserved end residues are part of each CDR3. The D gene is left open where the match is weak. Clone size is stated in some rows and not others, as once, few, many or a class when expanded.

v_call: TRBV7-9; j_call: TRBJ2-5; d_call: NA; clone_size: many; cdr3_nt: TGTGCCAGCAGCTTGGCCGCGAAAGAGACCCAGTACTTC; cdr3_aa: CASSLAAKETQYF
v_call: TRBV11-2; j_call: TRBJ1-2; d_call: NA; clone_size: many; cdr3_nt: TGTGCCAGCAGCCCCCCCGAGAGAGGGGATGGCTACACCTTC; cdr3_aa: CASSPPERGDGYTF
v_call: TRBV4-2; j_call: TRBJ2-7; d_call: NA; clone_size: many; cdr3_nt: TGTGCCAGCAGCCAAGATCAGGCAGGGATTATCTACGAGCAGTACTTC; cdr3_aa: CASSQDQAGIIYEQYF
v_call: TRBV24-1; j_call: TRBJ1-1; d_call: NA; clone_size: NA; cdr3_nt: TGTGCCACCAGTGATCCAAAAGGGGACGGTGGTAGAGCTTTCTTT; cdr3_aa: CATSDPKGDGGRAFF
v_call: TRBV13; j_call: TRBJ1-2; d_call: TRBD1; clone_size: many; cdr3_nt: TGTGCCAGCAGCTTTGACAGGGGTAACTATGGCTACACCTTC; cdr3_aa: CASSFDRGNYGYTF
v_call: TRBV6-1; j_call: TRBJ1-5; d_call: NA; clone_size: few; cdr3_nt: TGTGCCACTAAGAGGCTTAGCAATCAGCCCCAGCATTTT; cdr3_aa: CATKRLSNQPQHF
v_call: TRBV12-3/TRBV12-4; j_call: TRBJ2-5; d_call: NA; clone_size: many; cdr3_nt: TGTGCCAGCAGTCCTAGCTTGGCTGGGGAGACCCAGTACTTC; cdr3_aa: CASSPSLAGETQYF
v_call: TRBV28; j_call: TRBJ2-3; d_call: NA; clone_size: NA; cdr3_nt: TGTGCCAGCAGTTTATCCCTCTCGGGTACAGATACGCAGTATTTT; cdr3_aa: CASSLSLSGTDTQYF
v_call: TRBV7-9; j_call: TRBJ2-4; d_call: NA; clone_size: many; cdr3_nt: TGTGCCAGCAGCTTGTCGGCTTCAGGGAACATTCAGTACTTC; cdr3_aa: CASSLSASGNIQYF
v_call: TRBV7-3; j_call: TRBJ2-5; d_call: TRBD2; clone_size: many; cdr3_nt: TGTGCCAGCAGCTTAAACGCGGGGAGGGGGACCCAGTACTTC; cdr3_aa: CASSLNAGRGTQYF
v_call: TRBV28; j_call: TRBJ2-7; d_call: NA; clone_size: many; cdr3_nt: TGTGCCAGCAGTTTAGGGACGGCCTACGAGCAGTACTTC; cdr3_aa: CASSLGTAYEQYF
v_call: TRBV19; j_call: TRBJ1-2; d_call: TRBD1; clone_size: many; cdr3_nt: TGTGCCAGTACCTATGGGGACAGGGGCTACGGCTACACCTTC; cdr3_aa: CASTYGDRGYGYTF
v_call: TRBV11-3; j_call: TRBJ1-1; d_call: NA; clone_size: many; cdr3_nt: TGTGCCAGCAGCTTATTTTCGCTCAACAGGGACTCGAACACTGAAGCTTTCTTT; cdr3_aa: CASSLFSLNRDSNTEAFF
v_call: TRBV28; j_call: TRBJ1-2; d_call: NA; clone_size: NA; cdr3_nt: TGTGCCAGCAGTTCCCAAACTTATGGCTACACCTTC; cdr3_aa: CASSSQTYGYTF
v_call: TRBV30; j_call: TRBJ1-2; d_call: NA; clone_size: many; cdr3_nt: TGTGCCTGGAGTGTACGAGGGAATGGCTACACCTTC; cdr3_aa: CAWSVRGNGYTF
v_call: TRBV28; j_call: TRBJ1-5; d_call: NA; clone_size: many; cdr3_nt: TGTGCCAGCAGTAGGTTGGAGGGCAATAATCAGCCCCAGCATTTT; cdr3_aa: CASSRLEGNNQPQHF
v_call: TRBV19; j_call: TRBJ2-2; d_call: NA; clone_size: many; cdr3_nt: TGTGCCAGTACCATGCGCCTACAGGGCCTAACCGGGGAGCTGTTTTTT; cdr3_aa: CASTMRLQGLTGELFF
v_call: TRBV6-5; j_call: TRBJ2-7; d_call: NA; clone_size: many; cdr3_nt: TGTGCCAGCAGAAACACCGGGACCGGCACCTACGAGCAGTACTTC; cdr3_aa: CASRNTGTGTYEQYF
v_call: TRBV27; j_call: TRBJ1-2; d_call: NA; clone_size: NA; cdr3_nt: TGTGCCAGCAGGCCCCGACTGGGGACCAACTATGGCTACACCTTC; cdr3_aa: CASRPRLGTNYGYTF
v_call: TRBV16; j_call: TRBJ2-5; d_call: NA; clone_size: many; cdr3_nt: TGTGCCAGCAGCCAATCGAGACAAGAGACCCAGTACTTC; cdr3_aa: CASSQSRQETQYF
v_call: TRBV4-1; j_call: TRBJ2-7; d_call: NA; clone_size: many; cdr3_nt: TGCGCCAGCAGCCAAGATCTAGGACAGCCTTATTACGAGCAGTACTTC; cdr3_aa: CASSQDLGQPYYEQYF
v_call: TRBV12-5; j_call: TRBJ1-1; d_call: NA; clone_size: many; cdr3_nt: TGTGCTAGTGGTCCCTCAACAGGGTTCGGCGCTTTCTTT; cdr3_aa: CASGPSTGFGAFF
v_call: TRBV6-1; j_call: TRBJ1-2; d_call: NA; clone_size: many; cdr3_nt: TGTGCCACCAGTCGAATTGAAACAGGGCCGCTCTATGGCTACACCTTC; cdr3_aa: CATSRIETGPLYGYTF
v_call: TRBV11-2; j_call: TRBJ2-5; d_call: NA; clone_size: many; cdr3_nt: TGTGCCAGCAGCGTAGACCTGGGGACCCAGTACTTC; cdr3_aa: CASSVDLGTQYF
v_call: TRBV20-1; j_call: TRBJ2-7; d_call: NA; clone_size: NA; cdr3_nt: TGCAGTGCTAGAGGCTCAAGAGGAGTCTACGAGCAGTACTTC; cdr3_aa: CSARGSRGVYEQYF
v_call: TRBV24-1; j_call: TRBJ2-5; d_call: NA; clone_size: many; cdr3_nt: TGTGCCACCAGTGCTAGAAAAAAGGAGACCCAGTACTTC; cdr3_aa: CATSARKKETQYF
v_call: TRBV7-2; j_call: TRBJ2-4; d_call: NA; clone_size: many; cdr3_nt: TGTGCCAGCACCCCGGGCCAAACTGGTATTCAGTACTTC; cdr3_aa: CASTPGQTGIQYF
v_call: TRBV6-1; j_call: TRBJ1-2; d_call: TRBD1; clone_size: NA; cdr3_nt: TGTGCCATCAGCCGGACAGGGTTTGGCTACACCTTC; cdr3_aa: CAISRTGFGYTF
v_call: TRBV9; j_call: TRBJ2-7; d_call: TRBD2; clone_size: many; cdr3_nt: TGTGCCAGCAGCGTTAGCGGGGGCCTGGACGAGCAGTACTTC; cdr3_aa: CASSVSGGLDEQYF
v_call: TRBV6-2/TRBV6-3; j_call: TRBJ1-1; d_call: TRBD1; clone_size: many; cdr3_nt: TGTGCCAGCACTCGGGACAGGGAACCGAACACTGAAGCTTTCTTT; cdr3_aa: CASTRDREPNTEAFF
v_call: TRBV6-5; j_call: TRBJ2-7; d_call: NA; clone_size: many; cdr3_nt: TGTGCCAGCAGGGACTCCTACGAGCAGTACTTC; cdr3_aa: CASRDSYEQYF
v_call: TRBV7-8; j_call: TRBJ2-7; d_call: TRBD2; clone_size: many; cdr3_nt: TGTGCCAGCAGCCGACGGACGGGCGGGAGGTCCTACGAGCAGTACTTC; cdr3_aa: CASSRRTGGRSYEQYF
v_call: TRBV28; j_call: TRBJ2-5; d_call: NA; clone_size: many; cdr3_nt: TGTGCCAGCAGTTTATTAGGCGGACAGCGCCAAGAGACCCAGTACTTC; cdr3_aa: CASSLLGGQRQETQYF
v_call: TRBV15; j_call: TRBJ1-2; d_call: TRBD1; clone_size: many; cdr3_nt: TGTGCCACCAGCCCCGGGACAGCCATCTATGGCTACACCTTC; cdr3_aa: CATSPGTAIYGYTF
v_call: TRBV6-4; j_call: TRBJ2-5; d_call: TRBD2; clone_size: NA; cdr3_nt: TGTGCCAGCAGTACACTTCCGGGACTAGCGGGAGGTACACGGAGGGGACAAGAGACCCAGTACTTC; cdr3_aa: CASSTLPGLAGGTRRGQETQYF
v_call: TRBV29-1; j_call: TRBJ1-5; d_call: NA; clone_size: many; cdr3_nt: TGCAGCGCAATGTTTAGCAATCAGCCCCAGCATTTT; cdr3_aa: CSAMFSNQPQHF
v_call: TRBV7-6; j_call: TRBJ2-4; d_call: NA; clone_size: many; cdr3_nt: TGTGCCAGCAGCTTAGAGGGGGGGGGCCTAGCCAAAAACATTCAGTACTTC; cdr3_aa: CASSLEGGGLAKNIQYF
v_call: TRBV11-1; j_call: TRBJ2-5; d_call: TRBD2; clone_size: many; cdr3_nt: TGTGCCAGCAGCTTAGAGCGGGGGGCGCTCCAAGAGACCCAGTACTTC; cdr3_aa: CASSLERGALQETQYF
v_call: TRBV27; j_call: TRBJ1-1; d_call: TRBD1; clone_size: many; cdr3_nt: TGTGCCAGCAGTCTTATCCGGGGACAGGGGGGCACTGAAGCTTTCTTT; cdr3_aa: CASSLIRGQGGTEAFF
v_call: TRBV20-1; j_call: TRBJ2-7; d_call: TRBD2; clone_size: many; cdr3_nt: TGCAGTGCTAGTAGACTAGCGGGAGTTACGAGCGAGCAGTACTTC; cdr3_aa: CSASRLAGVTSEQYF